This T cell receptor beta chain came from a study of T cells after posttransplantation cyclophosphamide. Libraries were prepared by immunoSEQ multiplex PCR; TCRdb keeps only in-frame clonotypes and omits some of them. The data contain 20,000 to 25,000 clones, roughly 70% of them singletons. Peripheral blood was collected from the related graft donor on the marrow donation day. Sequenced material: memory CD4+ T cells sorted from PBMCs. The sequence was obtained from a woman in her sixties in good health, CMV-negative, and a related stem cell transplant donor.

DNA of the CDR3: TGTGCCAGCGGTACCCGGGTGATGGATGGCTACACCTTC. Translation gives CASGTRVMDGYTF. V usage is TRBV28 and J usage is TRBJ1-2; no reliable D call. Trimming left V 8 bases short and J 6 bases short, with 16 bases between. This CDR3 comprises 13 residues. Germline loops: CDR1 MDHEN, CDR2 SYDVKM.